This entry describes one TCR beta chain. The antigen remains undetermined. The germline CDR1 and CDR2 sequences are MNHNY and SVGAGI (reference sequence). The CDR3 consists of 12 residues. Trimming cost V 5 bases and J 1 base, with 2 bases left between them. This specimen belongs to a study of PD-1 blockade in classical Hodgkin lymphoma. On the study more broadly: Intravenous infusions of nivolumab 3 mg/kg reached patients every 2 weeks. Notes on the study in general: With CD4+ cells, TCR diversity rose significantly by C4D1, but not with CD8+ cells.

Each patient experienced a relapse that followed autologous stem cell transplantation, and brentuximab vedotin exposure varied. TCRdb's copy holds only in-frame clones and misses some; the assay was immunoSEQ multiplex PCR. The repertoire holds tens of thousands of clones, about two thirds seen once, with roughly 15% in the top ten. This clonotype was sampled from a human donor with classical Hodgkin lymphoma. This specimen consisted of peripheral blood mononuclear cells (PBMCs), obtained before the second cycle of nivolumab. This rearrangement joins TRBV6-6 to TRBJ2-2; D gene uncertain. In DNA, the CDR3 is TGTGCCAGCAGTCAGAACACCGGGGAGCTGTTTTTT. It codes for CASSQNTGELFF.